This T cell receptor (beta chain) was profiled in a study of type 1 regulatory T cells. TCRdb re-called the reads through MiXCR, storing one row per CDR3 protein. Among some 60,000 distinct CDR3 sequences listed, 62% were seen once. CDR3 length: 12 residues. CDR1 and CDR2 from the germline V gene are LNHDA and SQIVND (reference sequence). The V end lost 6 bases, the J end lost 1 base, and 4 bases lay between the germline ends. On this clonotype itself: Its antigen is still unknown.

The origin of this receptor is a human donor in good health. This sequence joins TRBV19 and TRBJ2-4, with D hard to call. Sequenced material: cultured non-Tr1 T cells, either the whole culture or a sorted T cell fraction (not recorded which). The CDR3 region is CASSGAKNIQYF. The CDR3 DNA reads as TGTGCCAGTAGCGGGGCCAAAAACATTCAGTACTTC.